This T cell receptor beta chain emerged from a study of T cell repertoires in cytomegalovirus infection. Each CDR3 protein is one row after TCRdb ran MiXCR on the reads. The sample holds more than 500,000 distinct CDR3 sequences, approximately 15% seen once. Germline V gene sequence: CDR1 SGHDT, CDR2 YYEEEE. CDR3 length equals 16 residues. Trimming removed 0 bases from V and 2 bases from J, with 15 bases in between. This clonotype has just a few counts. This clonotype was sampled from a human donor in good health (CMV status not recorded). Some clones in this sample may be carry-over from other donors' samples. The gene calls are TRBV5-6 and TRBJ2-7; D possibly uses TRBD1 or TRBD2 (5 bases each). Specimen: CD8+ T cells from PBMCs. DNA for the CDR3: TGTGCCAGCAGCTTGGGGGGCCGGCAGGGACCCTACGAGCAGTACTTC. It specifies CASSLGGRQGPYEQYF.